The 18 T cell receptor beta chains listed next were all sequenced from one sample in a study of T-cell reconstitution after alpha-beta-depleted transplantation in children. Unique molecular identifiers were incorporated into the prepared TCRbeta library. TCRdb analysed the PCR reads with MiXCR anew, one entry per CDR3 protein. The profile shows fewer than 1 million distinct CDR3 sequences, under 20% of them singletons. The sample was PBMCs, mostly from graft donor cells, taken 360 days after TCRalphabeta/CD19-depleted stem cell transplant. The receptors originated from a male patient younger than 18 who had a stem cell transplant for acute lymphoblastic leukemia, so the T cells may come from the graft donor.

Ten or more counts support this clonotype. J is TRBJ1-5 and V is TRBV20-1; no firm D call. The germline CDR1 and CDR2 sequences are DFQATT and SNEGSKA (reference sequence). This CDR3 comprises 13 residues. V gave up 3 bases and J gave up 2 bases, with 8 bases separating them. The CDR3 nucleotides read TGCAGTGCTAGGGCCGGGGGCAATCAGCCCCAGCATTTT. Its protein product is CSARAGGNQPQHF.

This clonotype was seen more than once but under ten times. The CDR3: CASSHPSIRTVYNEQFF. The CDR3 coding sequence is TGTGCCAGCAGCCATCCCTCTATCCGGACGGTTTACAATGAGCAGTTCTTC. V usage is TRBV7-9 and J usage is TRBJ2-1; D uncertain. Germline V lookup: CDR1 SEHNR, CDR2 FQNEAQ (reference sequence). This CDR3 has 17 residues. V shed 5 bases and J shed 4 bases, with 21 bases lying between them.

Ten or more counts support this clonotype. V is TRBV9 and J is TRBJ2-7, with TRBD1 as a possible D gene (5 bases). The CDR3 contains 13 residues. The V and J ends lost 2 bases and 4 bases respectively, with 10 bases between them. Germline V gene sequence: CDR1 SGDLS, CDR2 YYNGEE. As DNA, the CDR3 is TGTGCCAGCAGCGTGACTGACAGTTACGAGCAGTACTTC. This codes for CASSVTDSYEQYF.

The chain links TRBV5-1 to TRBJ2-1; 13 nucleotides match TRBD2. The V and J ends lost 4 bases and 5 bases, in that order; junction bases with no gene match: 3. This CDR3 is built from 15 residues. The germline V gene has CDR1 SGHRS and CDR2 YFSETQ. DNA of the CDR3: TGCGCCAGCAGCAAGGGACTAGCGGGAAACAATGAGCAGTTCTTC. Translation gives CASSKGLAGNNEQFF.

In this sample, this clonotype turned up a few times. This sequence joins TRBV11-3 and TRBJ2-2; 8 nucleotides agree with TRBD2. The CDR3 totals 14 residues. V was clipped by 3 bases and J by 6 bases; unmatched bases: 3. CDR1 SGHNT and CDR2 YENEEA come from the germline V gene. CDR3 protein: CASSFSGEAGELFF. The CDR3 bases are TGTGCCAGCAGCTTTAGCGGGGAGGCCGGGGAGCTGTTTTTT.

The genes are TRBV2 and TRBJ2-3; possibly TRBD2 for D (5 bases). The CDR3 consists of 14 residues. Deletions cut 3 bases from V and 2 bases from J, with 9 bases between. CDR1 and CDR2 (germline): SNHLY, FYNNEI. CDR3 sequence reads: CASSDPSSTDTQYF. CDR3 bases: TGTGCCAGCAGTGACCCTAGCTCCACAGATACGCAGTATTTT.

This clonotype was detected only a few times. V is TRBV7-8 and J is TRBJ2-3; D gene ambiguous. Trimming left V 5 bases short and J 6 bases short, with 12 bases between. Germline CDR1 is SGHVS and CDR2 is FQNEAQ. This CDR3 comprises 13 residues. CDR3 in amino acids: CASSGPTSDTQYF. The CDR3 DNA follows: TGTGCCAGCAGCGGCCCTACGTCGGATACGCAGTATTTT.

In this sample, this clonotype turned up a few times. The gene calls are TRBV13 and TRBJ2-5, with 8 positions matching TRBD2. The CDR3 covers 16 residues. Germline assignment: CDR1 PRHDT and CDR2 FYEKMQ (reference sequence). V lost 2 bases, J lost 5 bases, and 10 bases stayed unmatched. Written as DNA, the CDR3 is TGTGCCAGCAGCTTATCCCATTTAGCGGGATTGGAGACCCAGTACTTC. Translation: CASSLSHLAGLETQYF.

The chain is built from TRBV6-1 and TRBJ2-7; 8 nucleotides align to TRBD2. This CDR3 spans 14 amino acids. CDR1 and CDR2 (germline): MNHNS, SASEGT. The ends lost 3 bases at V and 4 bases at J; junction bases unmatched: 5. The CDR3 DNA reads TGTGCCAGCAGTGACGTGGCTAGCGGGTACGAGCAGTACTTC. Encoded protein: CASSDVASGYEQYF.

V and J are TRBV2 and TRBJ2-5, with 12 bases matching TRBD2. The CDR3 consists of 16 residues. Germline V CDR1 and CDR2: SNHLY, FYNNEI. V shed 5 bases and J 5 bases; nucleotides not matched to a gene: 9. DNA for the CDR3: TGTGCCAGCAGTTTAGGACTAGCGGGGCCCAGGGAGACCCAGTACTTC. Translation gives CASSLGLAGPRETQYF.

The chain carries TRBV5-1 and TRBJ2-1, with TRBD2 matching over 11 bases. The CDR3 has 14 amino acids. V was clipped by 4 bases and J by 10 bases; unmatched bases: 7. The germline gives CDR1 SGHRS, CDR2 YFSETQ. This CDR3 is CASSRIAGGGEQFF. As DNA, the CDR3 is TGCGCCAGCAGCAGGATAGCGGGAGGGGGAGAGCAGTTCTTC.

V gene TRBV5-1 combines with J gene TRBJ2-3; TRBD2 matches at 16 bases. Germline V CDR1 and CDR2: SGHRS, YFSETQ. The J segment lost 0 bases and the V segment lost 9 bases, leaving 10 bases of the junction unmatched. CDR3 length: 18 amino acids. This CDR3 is CATRPGLAGGTSTDTQYF. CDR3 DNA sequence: TGCGCCACCAGACCGGGACTAGCGGGAGGGACTAGCACAGATACGCAGTATTTT. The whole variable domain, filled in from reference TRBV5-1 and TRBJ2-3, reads KAGVTQTPRYLIKTRGQQVTLSCSPISGHRSVSWYQQTPGQGLQFLFEYFSETQRNKGNFPGRFSGRQFSNSRSEMNVSTLELGDSALYLCATRPGLAGGTSTDTQYFGPGTRLTVL.

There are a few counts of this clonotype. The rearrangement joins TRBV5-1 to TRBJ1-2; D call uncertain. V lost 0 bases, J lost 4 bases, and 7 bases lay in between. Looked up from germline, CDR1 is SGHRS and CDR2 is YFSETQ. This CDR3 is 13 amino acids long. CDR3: CASSLAEVYGYTF. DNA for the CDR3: TGCGCCAGCAGCTTGGCAGAAGTCTATGGCTACACCTTC. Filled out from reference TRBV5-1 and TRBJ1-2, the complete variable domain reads KAGVTQTPRYLIKTRGQQVTLSCSPISGHRSVSWYQQTPGQGLQFLFEYFSETQRNKGNFPGRFSGRQFSNSRSEMNVSTLELGDSALYLCASSLAEVYGYTFGSGTRLTVV.

CDR3 residues: CASSYARGRDNEQFF. In DNA form, the CDR3 reads TGTGCCAGCAGTTATGCTCGCGGGAGGGACAATGAGCAGTTCTTC. J is TRBJ2-1 and V is TRBV6-2 or TRBV6-3; 9 bases match TRBD2. The germline gives CDR1 MNHEY, CDR2 SVGEGT. The CDR3 sequence is 15 residues long. The J segment lost 5 bases and the V segment lost 3 bases, leaving 5 bases of the junction unmatched.

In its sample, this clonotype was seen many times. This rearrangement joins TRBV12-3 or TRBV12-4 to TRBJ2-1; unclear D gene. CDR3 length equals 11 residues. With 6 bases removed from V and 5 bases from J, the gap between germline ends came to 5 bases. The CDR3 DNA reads TGTGCCAGCAGCTTCCACAATGAGCAGTTCTTC. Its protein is CASSFHNEQFF.

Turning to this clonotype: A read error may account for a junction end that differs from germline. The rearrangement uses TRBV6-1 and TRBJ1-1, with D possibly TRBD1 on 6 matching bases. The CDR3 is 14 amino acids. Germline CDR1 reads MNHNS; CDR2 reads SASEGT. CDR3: CSSSNRVLDTEAFF. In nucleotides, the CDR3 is TGTTCCAGCAGCAACAGGGTATTGGACACTGAAGCTTTCTTT.

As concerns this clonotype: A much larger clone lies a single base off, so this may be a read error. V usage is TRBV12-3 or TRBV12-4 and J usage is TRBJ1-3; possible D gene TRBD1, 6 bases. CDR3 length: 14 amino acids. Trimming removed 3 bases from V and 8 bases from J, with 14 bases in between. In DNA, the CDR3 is TGTGCCAGCAGTTTCGCAGGGGTCGGAGACACCATATATTTT. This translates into CASSFAGVGDTIYF.

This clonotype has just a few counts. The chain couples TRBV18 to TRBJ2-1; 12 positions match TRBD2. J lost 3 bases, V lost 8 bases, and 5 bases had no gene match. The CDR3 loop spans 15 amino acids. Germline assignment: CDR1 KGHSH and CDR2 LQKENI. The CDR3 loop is CASRWTSGDYNEQFF. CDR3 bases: TGTGCCAGCAGATGGACTAGCGGGGACTACAATGAGCAGTTCTTC.